This T cell receptor beta chain comes out of a study of Ad26.COV2.S vaccination and SARS-CoV-2 variants. About the research overall: Ad26.COV2.S, an intramuscular injection, was given once or twice 56 days apart. Study-level findings and limits: Reportedly, spike-specific CD8+ and CD4+ T cell responses achieved substantial breadth once vaccination had taken place. Those who received the vaccine showed greater spike-specific TCR breadth than those given placebo.

The treatment here: roughly 18 received Ad26.COV2.S at low or high dose, single or two shots; a few received placebo; per-sample allocation not given. Samples analyzed were those drawn on day 63 after the first vaccine or placebo injection. The CDR3 consists of 16 residues. V dropped 1 base and J dropped 3 bases, with 16 bases sitting between them. Germline V CDR1 and CDR2: SGHRS, YFSETQ. To note about this clone: The antigen remains undetermined.

Profiled with immunoSEQ multiplex PCR; TCRdb holds only in-frame clones, not every one. The sample yields roughly 500,000 clones, nearly 90% seen once. V usage is TRBV5-1 and J usage is TRBJ2-5; D ambiguous. This clonotype was obtained from a person between 18 and 60 years old who received the Ad26.COV2.S COVID-19 vaccine or a placebo. The sample here was peripheral blood, taken in a trial of Ad26.COV2.S vaccine versus placebo. CDR3 sequence: CASSLYPNALKETQYF. Written as DNA, the CDR3 is TGCGCCAGCAGCTTGTATCCAAATGCACTGAAAGAGACCCAGTACTTC.